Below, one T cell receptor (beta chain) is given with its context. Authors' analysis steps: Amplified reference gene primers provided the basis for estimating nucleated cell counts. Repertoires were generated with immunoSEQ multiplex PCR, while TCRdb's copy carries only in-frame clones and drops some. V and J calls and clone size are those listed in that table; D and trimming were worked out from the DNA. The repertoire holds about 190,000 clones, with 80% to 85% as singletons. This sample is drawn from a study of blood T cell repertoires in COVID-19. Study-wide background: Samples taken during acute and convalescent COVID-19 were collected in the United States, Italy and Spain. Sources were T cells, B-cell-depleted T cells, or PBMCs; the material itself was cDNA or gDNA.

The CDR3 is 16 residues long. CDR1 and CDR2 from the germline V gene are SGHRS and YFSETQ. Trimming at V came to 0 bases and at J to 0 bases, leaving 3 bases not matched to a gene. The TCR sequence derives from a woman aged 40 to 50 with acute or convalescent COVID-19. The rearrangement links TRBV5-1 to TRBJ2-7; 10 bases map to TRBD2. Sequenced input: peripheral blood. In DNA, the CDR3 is TGCGCCAGCAGCTTGGGTGCTAGCGGGGGCTCCTACGAGCAGTACTTC. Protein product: CASSLGASGGSYEQYF.